This T cell receptor (beta chain) was sequenced for a study of CD8 T cells in Susac syndrome. Trimming at V came to 5 bases and at J to 2 bases, leaving 8 bases not matched to a gene. The CDR3 contains 16 residues. RNA in amounts of roughly 0.45 to 1 ug was reverse transcribed with random hexamers. TCR beta CDR3 was amplified by immunoSEQ multiplex PCR. This amplification extended across 54 Vbeta and 13 Jbeta segments. TCRdb re-analysed the immunoSEQ multiplex PCR reads in MiXCR, keeping a single row per CDR3 protein. The table lists around 300,000 distinct CDR3 sequences, 89% of them singletons, with approximately 0.18% in the top ten. Treatment-naive patients with stable or active relapsing-remitting disease were the multiple sclerosis controls. The CD8+ and CD4+ T cells were isolated magnetically using a negative isolation approach, whereas the TEMRA cells were enriched by FACS.

The material sequenced was CD8+ T cells from PBMCs. The sequence derives from a human donor with multiple sclerosis. This chain links TRBV12-3 or TRBV12-4 with TRBJ2-5; 10 positions match TRBD1. Written as DNA, the CDR3 is TGTGCCAGCAGTCGCCCGGACAGGGGGGAACAAGAGACCCAGTACTTC. It codes for CASSRPDRGEQETQYF.